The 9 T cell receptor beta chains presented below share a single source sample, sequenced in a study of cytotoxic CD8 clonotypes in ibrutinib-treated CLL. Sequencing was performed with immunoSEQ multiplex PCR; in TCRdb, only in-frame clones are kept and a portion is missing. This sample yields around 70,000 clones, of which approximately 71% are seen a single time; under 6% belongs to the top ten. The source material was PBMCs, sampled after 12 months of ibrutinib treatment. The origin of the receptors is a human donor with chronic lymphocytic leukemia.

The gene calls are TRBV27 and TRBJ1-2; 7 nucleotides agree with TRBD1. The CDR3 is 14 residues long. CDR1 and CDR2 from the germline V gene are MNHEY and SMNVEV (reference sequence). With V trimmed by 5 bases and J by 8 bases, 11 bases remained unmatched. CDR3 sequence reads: CASSLGSGGRGYTF. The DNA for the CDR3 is TGTGCCAGCAGTCTGGGGTCAGGGGGAAGGGGCTACACCTTC.

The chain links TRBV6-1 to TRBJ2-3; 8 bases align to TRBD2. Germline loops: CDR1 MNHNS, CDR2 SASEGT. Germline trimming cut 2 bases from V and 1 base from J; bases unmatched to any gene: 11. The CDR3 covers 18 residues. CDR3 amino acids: CASSEFRGSGVGTDTQYF. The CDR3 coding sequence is TGTGCCAGCAGTGAATTTAGGGGTAGCGGGGTGGGCACAGATACGCAGTATTTT.

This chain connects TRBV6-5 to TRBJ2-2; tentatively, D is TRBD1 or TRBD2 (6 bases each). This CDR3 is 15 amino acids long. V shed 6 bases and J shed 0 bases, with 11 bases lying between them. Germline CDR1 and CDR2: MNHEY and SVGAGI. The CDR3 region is CASRLGGANTGELFF. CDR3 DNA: TGTGCCAGCAGGCTGGGGGGCGCGAACACCGGGGAGCTGTTTTTT.

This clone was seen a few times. CDR3 residues: CASSLDLSGGSSPLHF. CDR3 sequence (DNA): TGTGCCAGCAGCTTGGATCTTTCAGGGGGCAGTTCACCCCTCCACTTT. The V gene is TRBV5-5, the J gene TRBJ1-6; 8 nucleotides align to TRBD1. Germline CDR1 and CDR2: SGHKS and YYEKEE (reference sequence). The CDR3 sequence is 16 residues long. V lost 0 bases to trimming and J lost 9 bases; unmatched junction nucleotides: 8. The full variable domain, with the rest looked up from reference TRBV5-5 and TRBJ1-6, is DAGVTQSPTHLIKTRGQQVTLRCSPISGHKSVSWYQQVLGQGPQFIFQYYEKEERGRGNFPDRFSARQFPNYSSELNVNALLLGDSALYLCASSLDLSGGSSPLHFGNGTRLTVT.

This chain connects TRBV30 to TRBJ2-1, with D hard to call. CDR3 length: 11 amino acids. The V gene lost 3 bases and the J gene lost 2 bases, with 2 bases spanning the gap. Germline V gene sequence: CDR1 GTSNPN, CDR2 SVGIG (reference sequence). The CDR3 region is CAWSPYNEQFF. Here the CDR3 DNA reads TGTGCCTGGAGCCCCTACAATGAGCAGTTCTTC.

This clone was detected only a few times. The CDR3 loop is CASIRTGILNTEAFF. The CDR3 coding sequence is TGTGCCAGTATAAGGACAGGGATCTTGAACACTGAAGCTTTCTTT. The chain links TRBV6-5 to TRBJ1-1; the match to TRBD1 covers 8 bases. The CDR3 runs to 15 residues. Germline assignment: CDR1 MNHEY and CDR2 SVGAGI. J lost 0 bases, V lost 9 bases, and 9 bases had no gene match.

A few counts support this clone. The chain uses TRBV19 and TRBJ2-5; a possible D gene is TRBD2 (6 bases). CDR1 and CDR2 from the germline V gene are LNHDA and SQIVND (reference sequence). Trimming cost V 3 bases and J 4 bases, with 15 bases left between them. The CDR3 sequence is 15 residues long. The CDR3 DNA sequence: TGTGCCAGTAGTATCGGAGGGTCCTACCCAGAGACCCAGTACTTC. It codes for CASSIGGSYPETQYF.

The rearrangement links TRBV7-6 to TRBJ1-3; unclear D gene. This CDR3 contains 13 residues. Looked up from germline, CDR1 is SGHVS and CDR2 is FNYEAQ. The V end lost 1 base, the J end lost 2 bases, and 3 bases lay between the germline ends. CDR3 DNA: TGTGCCAGCAGCTTAGGAGCTGGAAACACCATATATTTT. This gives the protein CASSLGAGNTIYF.

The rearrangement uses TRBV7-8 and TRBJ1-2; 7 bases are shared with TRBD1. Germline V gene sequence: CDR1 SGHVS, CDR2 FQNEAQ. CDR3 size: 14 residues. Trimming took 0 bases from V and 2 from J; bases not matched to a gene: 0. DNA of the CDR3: TGTGCCAGCAGCTTAGCGGACAGGAACTATGGCTACACCTTC. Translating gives CASSLADRNYGYTF.